The T cell receptor beta chain described here comes from a study of T cell responses to AZD1222 COVID-19 vaccine. Clones were read by immunoSEQ multiplex PCR, and TCRdb kept only the in-frame ones, dropping some. The table lists roughly 84,000 clones, nearly 90% of them singletons. In regard to this clone: Its antigen is undetermined.

Overall study results and limits: Spike-wide coverage was observed for vaccine-associated CD4 TCRs, with dominant responses at 160-218 and 743-854.

Germline CDR1 is SGHVS and CDR2 is FQNEAQ. Trimming cost V 7 bases and J 1 base; bases outside gene matches: 4. The CDR3 is made up of 16 amino acids. The chain joins TRBV7-8 to TRBJ2-1; 13 bases align to TRBD2. The sequence was collected from an adult in good health. Sequencing was performed on peripheral blood, taken on day 0 of AZD1222 vaccination. The CDR3 protein is CASIRTSGSSYNEQFF. The CDR3 DNA sequence: TGTGCCAGCATAAGGACTAGCGGGAGTTCCTACAATGAGCAGTTCTTC.